This TCR beta chain was recorded in a study of blood T cell repertoires in COVID-19. As for the study in general: The origin of the acute and convalescent COVID-19 samples was the United States, Italy and Spain.

One Seattle source followed patients from active infection through their disease course. Authors' processing steps: Amplification from reference gene primers served as the basis for estimated nucleated cell counts. Using immunoSEQ multiplex PCR, the repertoire was profiled, and TCRdb retains in-frame clones only, with some absent. V, J and clone size are taken as reported in that table, and D and trimming were inferred from the DNA itself. Here the sample spans 200,000 to 250,000 clones, 90% to 95% being singletons. Trimming took 3 bases from V and 3 from J; bases not matched to a gene: 3. This CDR3 is built from 14 residues. CDR1 is MGHRA, CDR2 YSYEKL, per germline.

The chain has TRBV4-1 and TRBJ2-3, with TRBD2 matching over 7 bases. The source of this sequence is a man aged 55-75 years with COVID-19, enrolled during active disease. The sequenced sample was peripheral blood. The CDR3 is CASSQVLATDTQYF. For the CDR3, the DNA is TGCGCCAGCAGCCAGGTACTAGCGACAGATACGCAGTATTTT.